This T cell receptor (beta chain) was profiled in a study of response to subunit inactivated influenza vaccine. Findings and limits, study-wide: With each seasonal influenza vaccination, the authors suggested, few new T cells are recruited.

MiXCR was run by TCRdb on the RT-PCR reads, yielding one entry per CDR3 protein. The sample holds more than 400,000 distinct CDR3 sequences, around 7.7% seen once. This clonotype was seen repeatedly, ten times or more. What it binds is unknown. Germline V gene lookup returns CDR1 MNHNS and CDR2 SASEGT. This CDR3 has 13 amino acids. V was pared by 7 bases and J by 1 base, with 10 bases between. The sample here was PBMCs from blood, taken less than 25 months after vaccination. The rearrangement joins TRBV6-1 to TRBJ1-1, with D possibly TRBD1 on 6 matching bases. The receptor was isolated from a man aged 50-75 years who received an inactivated influenza vaccine. The CDR3 DNA reads as TGTGCCAGCAAGGGACATTCGAACACTGAAGCTTTCTTT. Protein: CASKGHSNTEAFF.